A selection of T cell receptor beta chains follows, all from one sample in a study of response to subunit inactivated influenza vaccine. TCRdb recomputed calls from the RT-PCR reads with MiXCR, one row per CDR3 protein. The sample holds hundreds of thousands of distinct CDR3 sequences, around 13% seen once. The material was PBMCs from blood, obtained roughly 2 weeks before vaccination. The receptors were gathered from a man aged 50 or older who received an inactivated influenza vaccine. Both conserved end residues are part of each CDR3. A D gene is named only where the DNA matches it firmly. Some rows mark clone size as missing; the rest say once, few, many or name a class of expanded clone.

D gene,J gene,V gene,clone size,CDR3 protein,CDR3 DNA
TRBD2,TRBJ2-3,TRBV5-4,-,CASSRGGQASTDTQYF,TGTGCCAGCAGCCGGGGGGGGCAAGCTAGCACAGATACGCAGTATTTT
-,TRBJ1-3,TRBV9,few,CASSVEDRRRSGNTIYF,TGTGCCAGCAGCGTAGAGGACCGACGTCGCTCTGGAAACACCATATATTTT
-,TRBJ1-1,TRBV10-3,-,CAISRTENTEAFF,TGTGCCATCAGCCGGACGGAGAACACTGAAGCTTTCTTT
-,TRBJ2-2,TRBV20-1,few,CSARDRADTGELFF,TGCAGTGCTAGAGATCGGGCAGACACCGGGGAGCTGTTTTTT
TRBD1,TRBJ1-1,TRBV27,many,CASRPGQGNTEAFF,TGTGCCAGCCGACCGGGACAGGGGAACACTGAAGCTTTCTTT
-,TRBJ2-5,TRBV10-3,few,CATGGGYQETQYF,TGTGCCACAGGAGGGGGGTACCAAGAGACCCAGTACTTC
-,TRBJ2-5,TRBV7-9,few,CASSPPLRYKIQETQYF,TGTGCCAGCAGCCCGCCGCTCCGGTACAAAATTCAAGAGACCCAGTACTTC
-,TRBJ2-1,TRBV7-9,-,CASSLLFGEGDEQFF,TGTGCCAGCAGCTTATTATTCGGAGAGGGCGATGAGCAGTTCTTC
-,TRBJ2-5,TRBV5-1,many,CASSLGRFQETQYF,TGCGCCAGCAGCTTAGGGCGGTTCCAAGAGACCCAGTACTTC
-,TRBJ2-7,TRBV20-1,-,CSAIGASLRYEQYF,TGCAGTGCTATTGGGGCCAGTCTCCGCTACGAGCAGTACTTC
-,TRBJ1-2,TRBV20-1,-,CSARGQRYGYTF,TGCAGTGCTAGAGGGCAGCGCTATGGCTACACCTTC
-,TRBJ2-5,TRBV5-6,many,CASSSLGGETQYF,TGTGCCAGCAGCTCTCTAGGGGGAGAGACCCAGTACTTC
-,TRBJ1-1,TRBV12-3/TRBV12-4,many,CASSLLRTEAFF,TGTGCCAGCAGTTTACTGAGGACTGAAGCTTTCTTT
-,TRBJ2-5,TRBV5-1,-,CASSWKGGLQETQYF,TGCGCCAGCAGCTGGAAGGGGGGTCTGCAAGAGACCCAGTACTTC
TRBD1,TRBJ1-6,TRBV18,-,CASSGGTLPSPLHF,TGTGCCAGTTCAGGGGGGACATTACCTTCACCCCTCCACTTT
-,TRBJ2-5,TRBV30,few,CAWSVGQQETQYF,TGTGCCTGGAGTGTAGGACAACAAGAGACCCAGTACTTC
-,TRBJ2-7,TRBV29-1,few,CSVDGTSSYEQYF,TGCAGCGTTGACGGCACGAGCTCCTACGAGCAGTACTTC
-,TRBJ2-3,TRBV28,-,CASSLLAGNTQYF,TGTGCCAGCAGTTTATTGGCCGGAAATACGCAGTATTTT
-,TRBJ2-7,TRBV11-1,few,CASSLSLGWTAGTSYEQYF,TGTGCCAGCAGCTTATCGCTAGGTTGGACGGCAGGGACCTCCTACGAGCAGTACTTC
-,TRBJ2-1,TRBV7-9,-,CASSLRDFLNEQFF,TGTGCCAGCAGCTTACGAGACTTTCTAAATGAGCAGTTCTTC
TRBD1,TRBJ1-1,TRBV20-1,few,CSAEGDRGWWAFF,TGCAGTGCTGAAGGGGACAGGGGTTGGTGGGCTTTCTTT
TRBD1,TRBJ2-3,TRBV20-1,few,CSALLPGQGMDTQYF,TGCAGTGCACTGCTACCGGGACAGGGGATGGATACGCAGTATTTT
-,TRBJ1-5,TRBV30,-,CAWSGGDGQPQHF,TGTGCCTGGAGTGGAGGAGACGGTCAGCCCCAGCATTTT
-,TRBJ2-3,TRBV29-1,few,CSVEGPLRDTQYF,TGCAGCGTTGAAGGGCCCCTGAGGGATACGCAGTATTTT
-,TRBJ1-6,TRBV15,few,CATSRGIQSNSPLHF,TGTGCCACCAGCAGAGGTATCCAATCGAATTCACCCCTCCACTTT
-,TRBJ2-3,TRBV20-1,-,CSARVRGSTDTQYF,TGCAGTGCTAGAGTTCGGGGTAGCACAGATACGCAGTATTTT
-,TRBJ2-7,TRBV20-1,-,CSAGRRNYEQYF,TGCAGTGCCGGTCGGAGGAACTACGAGCAGTACTTC
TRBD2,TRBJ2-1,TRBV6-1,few,CASSLGLAGVVHEQFF,TGTGCCAGCAGCTTGGGCCTAGCGGGTGTAGTCCATGAGCAGTTCTTC
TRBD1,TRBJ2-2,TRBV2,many,CASSRTGTGAAGELFF,TGTGCCAGCAGTAGGACCGGGACAGGGGCGGCCGGGGAGCTGTTTTTT
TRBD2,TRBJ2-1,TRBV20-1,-,CSARPGGGADNEQFF,TGCAGTGCTAGACCCGGGGGGGGGGCCGACAATGAGCAGTTCTTC
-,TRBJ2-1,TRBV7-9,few,CASSLGSLAAEQFF,TGTGCCAGCAGCTTAGGATCTTTAGCAGCTGAGCAGTTCTTC
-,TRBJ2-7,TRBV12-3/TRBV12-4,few,CASKGPVVTYEQYF,TGTGCCAGCAAGGGGCCTGTCGTCACCTACGAGCAGTACTTC
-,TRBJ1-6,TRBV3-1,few,CASSQEGGSPLHF,TGTGCCAGCAGCCAAGAGGGGGGATCACCCCTCCACTTT
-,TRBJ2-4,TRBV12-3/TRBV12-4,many,CASSPAGAKNIQYF,TGTGCCAGCAGCCCTGCCGGGGCCAAAAACATTCAGTACTTC
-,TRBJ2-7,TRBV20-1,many,CSARPFLAQQYF,TGCAGTGCTAGGCCCTTTCTAGCGCAGCAGTACTTC
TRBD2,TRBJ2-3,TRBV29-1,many,CSAEREGLRDTQYF,TGCAGCGCCGAGCGGGAGGGCCTCCGAGATACGCAGTATTTT
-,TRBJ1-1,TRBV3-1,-,CASSQSRDIPTEAFF,TGTGCCAGCAGCCAAAGCCGGGACATACCAACTGAAGCTTTCTTT
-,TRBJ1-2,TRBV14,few,CASSQLSSYGYTF,TGTGCCAGCAGCCAACTCAGTAGCTATGGCTACACCTTC
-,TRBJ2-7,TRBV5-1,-,CASSLSRDREQYF,TGCGCCAGCAGCTTGTCTCGTGATCGCGAGCAGTACTTC
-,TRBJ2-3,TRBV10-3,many,CAISESNSYTDTQYF,TGTGCCATCAGTGAGTCTAACAGCTACACAGATACGCAGTATTTT
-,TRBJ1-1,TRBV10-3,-,CAISGGDDTEAFF,TGTGCCATCAGTGGGGGGGATGACACTGAAGCTTTCTTT
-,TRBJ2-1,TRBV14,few,CASSQLDFSYNEQFF,TGTGCCAGCAGCCAACTTGACTTCTCCTACAATGAGCAGTTCTTC
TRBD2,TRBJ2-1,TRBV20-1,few,CSASPSGKYNEQFF,TGCAGTGCTAGCCCTAGCGGCAAATACAATGAGCAGTTCTTC